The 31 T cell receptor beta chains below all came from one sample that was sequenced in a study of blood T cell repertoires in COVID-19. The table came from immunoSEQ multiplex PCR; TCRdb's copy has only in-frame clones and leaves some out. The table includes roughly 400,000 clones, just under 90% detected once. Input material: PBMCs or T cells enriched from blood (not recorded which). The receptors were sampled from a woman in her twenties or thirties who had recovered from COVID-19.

The CDR3 coding sequence is TGTGCCAGCAGCTATCTCAGGGGATTGCGGAACACTGAAGCTTTCTTT. Protein: CASSYLRGLRNTEAFF. V is TRBV7-3 and J is TRBJ1-1; weak D call: TRBD1 (6 bases). The length of the CDR3 is 16 residues. V lost 4 bases and J 1 base, leaving 16 bases between the germline ends. CDR1 SGHTA and CDR2 FQGTGA come from the germline V gene.

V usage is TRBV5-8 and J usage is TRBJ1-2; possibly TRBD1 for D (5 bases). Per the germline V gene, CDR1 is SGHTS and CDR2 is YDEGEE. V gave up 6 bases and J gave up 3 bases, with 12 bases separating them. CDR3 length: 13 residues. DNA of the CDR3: TGTGCCAGCAAAAGGGGCTCCGACTATGGCTACACCTTC. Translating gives CASKRGSDYGYTF.

Here the CDR3 reads CAVSNRGTGELFF. CDR3 sequence (DNA): TGTGCTGTTTCGAACAGGGGCACCGGGGAGCTGTTTTTT. This chain joins TRBV25-1 and TRBJ2-2, with 7 nucleotides matching TRBD1. CDR3 size: 13 residues. The germline gives CDR1 MGHDK, CDR2 SYGVNS.

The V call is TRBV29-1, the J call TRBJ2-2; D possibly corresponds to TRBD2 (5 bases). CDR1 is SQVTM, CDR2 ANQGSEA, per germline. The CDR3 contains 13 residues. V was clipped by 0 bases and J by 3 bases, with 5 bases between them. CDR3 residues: CSVEERDTGELFF. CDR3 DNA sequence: TGCAGCGTTGAAGAGCGGGACACCGGGGAGCTGTTTTTT.

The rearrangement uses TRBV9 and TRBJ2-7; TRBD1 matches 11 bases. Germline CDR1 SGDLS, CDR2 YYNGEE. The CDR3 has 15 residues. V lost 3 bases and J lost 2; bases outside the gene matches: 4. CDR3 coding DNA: TGTGCCAGCAGCGAGGGACAGGGGGAAACCTACGAGCAGTACTTC. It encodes CASSEGQGETYEQYF.

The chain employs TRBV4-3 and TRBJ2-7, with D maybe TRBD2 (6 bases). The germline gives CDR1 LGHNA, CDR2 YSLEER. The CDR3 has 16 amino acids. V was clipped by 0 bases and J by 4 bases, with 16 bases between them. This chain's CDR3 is CASSQDRDSRSYEQYF. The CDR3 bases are TGCGCCAGCAGCCAAGATAGGGACTCACGGAGTTACGAGCAGTACTTC.

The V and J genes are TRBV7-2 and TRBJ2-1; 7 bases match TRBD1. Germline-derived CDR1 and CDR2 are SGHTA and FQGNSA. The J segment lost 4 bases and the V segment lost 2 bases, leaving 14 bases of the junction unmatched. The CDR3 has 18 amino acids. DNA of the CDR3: TGTGCCAGCAGCTTACCCTCCAGGGGGACATCCACGTACAATGAGCAGTTCTTC. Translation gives CASSLPSRGTSTYNEQFF.

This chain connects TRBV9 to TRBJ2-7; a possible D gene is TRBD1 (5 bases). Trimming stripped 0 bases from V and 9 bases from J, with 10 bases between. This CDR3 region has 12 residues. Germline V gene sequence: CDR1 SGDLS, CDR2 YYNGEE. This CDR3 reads CASSVDWGPQYF. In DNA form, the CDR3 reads TGTGCCAGCAGCGTAGATTGGGGCCCGCAGTACTTC.

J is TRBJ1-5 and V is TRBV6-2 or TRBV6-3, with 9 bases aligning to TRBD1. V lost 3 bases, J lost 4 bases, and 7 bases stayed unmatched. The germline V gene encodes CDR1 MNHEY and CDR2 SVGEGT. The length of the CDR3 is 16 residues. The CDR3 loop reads CASSYGTGFPNQPQHF. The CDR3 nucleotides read TGTGCCAGCAGTTATGGGACAGGGTTCCCGAATCAGCCCCAGCATTTT.

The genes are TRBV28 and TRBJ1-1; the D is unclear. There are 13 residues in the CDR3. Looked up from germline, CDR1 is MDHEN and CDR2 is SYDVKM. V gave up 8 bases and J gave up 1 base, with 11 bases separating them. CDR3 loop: CASGEGGNTEAFF. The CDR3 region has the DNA TGTGCCAGCGGTGAGGGCGGGAACACTGAAGCTTTCTTT.

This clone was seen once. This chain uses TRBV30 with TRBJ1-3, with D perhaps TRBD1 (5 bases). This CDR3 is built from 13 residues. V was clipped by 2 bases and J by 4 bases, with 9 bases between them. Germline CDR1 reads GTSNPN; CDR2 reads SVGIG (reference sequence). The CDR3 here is CAWSLGGGNTIYF. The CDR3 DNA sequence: TGTGCCTGGAGTCTCGGGGGGGGAAACACCATATATTTT.

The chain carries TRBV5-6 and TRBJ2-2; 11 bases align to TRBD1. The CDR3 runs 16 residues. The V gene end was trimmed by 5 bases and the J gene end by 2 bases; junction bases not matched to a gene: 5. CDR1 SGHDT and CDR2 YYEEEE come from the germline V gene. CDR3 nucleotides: TGTGCCAGCAGTCCCGGGACAGGGGGTAACACCGGGGAGCTGTTTTTT. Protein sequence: CASSPGTGGNTGELFF.

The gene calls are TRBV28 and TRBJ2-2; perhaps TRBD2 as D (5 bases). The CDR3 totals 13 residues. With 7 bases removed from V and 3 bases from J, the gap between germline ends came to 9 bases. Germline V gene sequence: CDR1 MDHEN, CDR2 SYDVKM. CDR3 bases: TGTGCCAGCATACGGACTGACACCGGGGAGCTGTTTTTT. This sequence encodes CASIRTDTGELFF.

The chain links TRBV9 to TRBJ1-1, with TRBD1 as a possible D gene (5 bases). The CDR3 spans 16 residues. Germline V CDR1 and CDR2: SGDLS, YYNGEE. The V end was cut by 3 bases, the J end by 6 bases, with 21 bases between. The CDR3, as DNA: TGTGCCAGCAGCGCAGGGCTTCAACTGGGAACGGCTGAAGCTTTCTTT. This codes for CASSAGLQLGTAEAFF.

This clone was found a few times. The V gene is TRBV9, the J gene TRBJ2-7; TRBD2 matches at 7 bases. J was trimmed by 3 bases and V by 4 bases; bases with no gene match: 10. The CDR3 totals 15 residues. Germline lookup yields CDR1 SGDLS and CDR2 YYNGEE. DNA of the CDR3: TGTGCCAGCAGCTCATCGCGCTCGGGGGGCTACGAGCAGTACTTC. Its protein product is CASSSSRSGGYEQYF.

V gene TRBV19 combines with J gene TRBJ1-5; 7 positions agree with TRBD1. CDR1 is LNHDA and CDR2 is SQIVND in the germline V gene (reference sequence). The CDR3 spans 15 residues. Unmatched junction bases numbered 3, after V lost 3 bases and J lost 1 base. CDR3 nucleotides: TGTGCCAGTAGTATTCAGGGACAGAGCAATCAGCCCCAGCATTTT. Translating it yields CASSIQGQSNQPQHF.

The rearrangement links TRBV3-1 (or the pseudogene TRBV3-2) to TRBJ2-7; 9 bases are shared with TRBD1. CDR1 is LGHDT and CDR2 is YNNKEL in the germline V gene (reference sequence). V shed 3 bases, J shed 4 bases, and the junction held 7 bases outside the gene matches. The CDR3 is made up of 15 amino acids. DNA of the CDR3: TGTGCCAGCAGCCACGAAGGACAGGGGTTTTACGAGCAGTACTTC. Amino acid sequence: CASSHEGQGFYEQYF.

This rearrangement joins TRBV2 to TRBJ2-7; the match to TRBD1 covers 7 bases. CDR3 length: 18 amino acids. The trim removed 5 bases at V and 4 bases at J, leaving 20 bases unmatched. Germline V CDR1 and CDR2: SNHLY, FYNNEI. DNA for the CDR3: TGTGCCAGCAGTCGACAGGGTTTGAACTCGCCTCTCGCGTACGAGCAGTACTTC. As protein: CASSRQGLNSPLAYEQYF.

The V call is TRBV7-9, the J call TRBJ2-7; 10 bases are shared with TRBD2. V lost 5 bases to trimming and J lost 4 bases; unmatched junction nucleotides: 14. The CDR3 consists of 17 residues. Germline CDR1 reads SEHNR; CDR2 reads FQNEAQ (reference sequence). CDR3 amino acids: CASSPGGLAGVPYEQYF. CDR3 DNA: TGTGCCAGCAGCCCTGGGGGGCTAGCGGGAGTCCCGTACGAGCAGTACTTC. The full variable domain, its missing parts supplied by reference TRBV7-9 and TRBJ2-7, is DTGVSQNPRHKITKRGQNVTFRCDPISEHNRLYWYRQTLGQGPEFLTYFQNEAQLEKSRLLSDRFSAERPKGSFSTLEIQRTEQGDSAMYLCASSPGGLAGVPYEQYFGPGTRLTVT.

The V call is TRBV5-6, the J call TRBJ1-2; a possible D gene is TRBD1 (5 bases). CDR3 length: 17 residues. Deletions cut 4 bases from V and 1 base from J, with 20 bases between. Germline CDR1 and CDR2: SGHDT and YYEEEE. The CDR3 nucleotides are TGTGCCAGCAGCGCGGGGGAAGGGATAGGAGTTAACTATGGCTACACCTTC. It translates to CASSAGEGIGVNYGYTF.

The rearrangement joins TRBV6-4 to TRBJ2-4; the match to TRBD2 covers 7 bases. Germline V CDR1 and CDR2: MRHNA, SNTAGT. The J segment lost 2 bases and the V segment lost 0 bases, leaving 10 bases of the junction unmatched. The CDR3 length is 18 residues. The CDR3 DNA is TGTGCCAGCAGTGACTCGAAAGTCGGGGGACTAACCAAAAACATTCAGTACTTC. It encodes CASSDSKVGGLTKNIQYF.

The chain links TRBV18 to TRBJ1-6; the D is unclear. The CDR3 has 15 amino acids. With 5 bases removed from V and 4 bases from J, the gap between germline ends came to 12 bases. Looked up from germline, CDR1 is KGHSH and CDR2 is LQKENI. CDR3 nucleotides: TGTGCCAGCTCATCGTCCACGGGGTATAATTCACCCCTCCACTTT. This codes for CASSSSTGYNSPLHF.

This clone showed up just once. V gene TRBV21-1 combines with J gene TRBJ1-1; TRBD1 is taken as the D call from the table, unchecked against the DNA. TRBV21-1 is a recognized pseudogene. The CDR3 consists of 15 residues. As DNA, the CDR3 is TGTGCCAGCAGCGCACAAAGGGGCCCGAACACTGAAGCTTTCTTT. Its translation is CASSAQRGPNTEAFF.

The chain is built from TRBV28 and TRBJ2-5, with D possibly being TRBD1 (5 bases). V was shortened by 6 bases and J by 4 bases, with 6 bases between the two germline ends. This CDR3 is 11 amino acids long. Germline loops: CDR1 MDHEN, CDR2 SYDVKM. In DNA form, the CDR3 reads TGTGCCAGCAGCAGGGTAGAGACCCAGTACTTC. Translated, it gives CASSRVETQYF.

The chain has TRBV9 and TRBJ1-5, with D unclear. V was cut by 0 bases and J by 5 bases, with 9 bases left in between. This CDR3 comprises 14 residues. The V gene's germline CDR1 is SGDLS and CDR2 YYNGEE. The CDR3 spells CASSVGPDYQPQHF. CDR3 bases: TGTGCCAGCAGCGTAGGGCCAGACTATCAGCCCCAGCATTTT.

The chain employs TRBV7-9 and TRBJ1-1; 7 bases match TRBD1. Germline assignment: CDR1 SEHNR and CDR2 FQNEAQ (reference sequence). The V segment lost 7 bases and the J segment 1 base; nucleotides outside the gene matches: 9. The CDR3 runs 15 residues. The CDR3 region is CASIPATGPNTEAFF. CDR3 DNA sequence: TGTGCCAGCATCCCTGCGACAGGGCCGAACACTGAAGCTTTCTTT. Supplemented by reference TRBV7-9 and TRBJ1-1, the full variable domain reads DTGVSQNPRHKITKRGQNVTFRCDPISEHNRLYWYRQTLGQGPEFLTYFQNEAQLEKSRLLSDRFSAERPKGSFSTLEIQRTEQGDSAMYLCASIPATGPNTEAFFGQGTRLTVV.

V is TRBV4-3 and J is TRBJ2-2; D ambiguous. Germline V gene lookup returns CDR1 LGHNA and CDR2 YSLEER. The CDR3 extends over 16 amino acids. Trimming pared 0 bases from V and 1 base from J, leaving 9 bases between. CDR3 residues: CASSQDSRQNTGELFF. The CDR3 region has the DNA TGCGCCAGCAGCCAAGATTCGCGCCAGAACACCGGGGAGCTGTTTTTT.

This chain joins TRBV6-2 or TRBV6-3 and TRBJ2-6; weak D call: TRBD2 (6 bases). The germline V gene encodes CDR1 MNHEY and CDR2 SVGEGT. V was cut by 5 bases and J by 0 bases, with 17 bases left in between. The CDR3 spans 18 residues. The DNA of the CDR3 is TGTGCCAGCAGTGCCAGTTGGAGGGACGTCTCTGGGGCCAACGTCCTGACTTTC. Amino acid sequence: CASSASWRDVSGANVLTF.

The DNA for the CDR3 is TGCGCCAGCAGTGCAGGGAACACTGAAGCTTTCTTT. Its translation: CASSAGNTEAFF. The V call is TRBV10-1, the J call TRBJ1-1; D is unresolved. Trimming took off 4 bases at V and 1 base at J, with 4 bases between the two ends. Germline V gives CDR1 WNHNN, CDR2 SYGVQD (reference sequence). CDR3 size: 12 residues.

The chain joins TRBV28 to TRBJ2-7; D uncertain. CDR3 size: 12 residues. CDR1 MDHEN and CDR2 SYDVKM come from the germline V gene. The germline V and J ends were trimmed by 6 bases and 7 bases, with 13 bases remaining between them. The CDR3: CASSVEVGEQYF. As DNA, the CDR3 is TGTGCCAGCAGCGTCGAGGTTGGAGAGCAGTACTTC.

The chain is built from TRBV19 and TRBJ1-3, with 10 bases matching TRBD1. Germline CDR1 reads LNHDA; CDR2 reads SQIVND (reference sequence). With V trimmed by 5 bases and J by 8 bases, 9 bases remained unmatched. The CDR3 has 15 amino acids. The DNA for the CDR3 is TGTGCCAGTAGTTACGGACAGGGGGGCATGGACACCATATATTTT. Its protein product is CASSYGQGGMDTIYF.